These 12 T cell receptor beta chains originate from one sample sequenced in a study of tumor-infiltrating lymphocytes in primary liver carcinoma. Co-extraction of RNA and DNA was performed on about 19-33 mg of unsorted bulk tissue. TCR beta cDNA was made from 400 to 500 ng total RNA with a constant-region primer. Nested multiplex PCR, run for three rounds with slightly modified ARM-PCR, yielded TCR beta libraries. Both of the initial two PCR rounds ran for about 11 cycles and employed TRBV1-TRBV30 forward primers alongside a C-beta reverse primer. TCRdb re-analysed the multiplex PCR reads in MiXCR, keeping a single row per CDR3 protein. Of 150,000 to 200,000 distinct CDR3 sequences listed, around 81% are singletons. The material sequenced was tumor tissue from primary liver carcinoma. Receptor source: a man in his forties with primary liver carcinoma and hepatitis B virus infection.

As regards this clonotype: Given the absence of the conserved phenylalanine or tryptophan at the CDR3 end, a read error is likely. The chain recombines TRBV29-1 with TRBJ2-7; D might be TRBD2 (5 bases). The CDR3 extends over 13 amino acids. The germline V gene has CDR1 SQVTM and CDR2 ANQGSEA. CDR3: CSVAPRGLHDQYL. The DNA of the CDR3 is TGCAGCGTTGCCCCGAGAGGGCTCCACGATCAGTACTTG.

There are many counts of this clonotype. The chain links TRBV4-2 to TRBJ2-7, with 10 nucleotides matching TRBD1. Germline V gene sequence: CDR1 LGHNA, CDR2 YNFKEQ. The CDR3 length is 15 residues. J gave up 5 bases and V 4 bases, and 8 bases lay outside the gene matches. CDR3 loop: CASSPWDRGGHEQYF. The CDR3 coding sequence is TGTGCCAGCAGCCCCTGGGACAGGGGAGGCCACGAGCAGTACTTC.

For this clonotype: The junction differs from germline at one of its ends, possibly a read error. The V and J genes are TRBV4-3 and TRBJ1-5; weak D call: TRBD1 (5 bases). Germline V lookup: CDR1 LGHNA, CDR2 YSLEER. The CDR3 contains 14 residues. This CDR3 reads CAISQEEGNQPQHF. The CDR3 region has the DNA TGCGCCATCAGCCAAGAAGAGGGGAACCAGCCCCAGCATTTT.

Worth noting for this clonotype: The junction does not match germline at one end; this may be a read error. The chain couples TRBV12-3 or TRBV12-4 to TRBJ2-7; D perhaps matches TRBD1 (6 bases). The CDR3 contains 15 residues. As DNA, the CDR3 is TGTGCCAGCAGTTCCCGGACAGCCCACTCCTACGAGCAGCATTTC. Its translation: CASSSRTAHSYEQHF.

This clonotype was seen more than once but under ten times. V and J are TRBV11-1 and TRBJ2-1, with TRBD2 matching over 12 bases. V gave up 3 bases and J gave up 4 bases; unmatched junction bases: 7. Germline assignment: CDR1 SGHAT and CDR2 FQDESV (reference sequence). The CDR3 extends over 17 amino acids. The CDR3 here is CASSFPGTSGLYNEQFF. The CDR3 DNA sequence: TGTGCCAGCAGCTTTCCCGGGACTAGCGGGCTATACAATGAGCAGTTCTTC.

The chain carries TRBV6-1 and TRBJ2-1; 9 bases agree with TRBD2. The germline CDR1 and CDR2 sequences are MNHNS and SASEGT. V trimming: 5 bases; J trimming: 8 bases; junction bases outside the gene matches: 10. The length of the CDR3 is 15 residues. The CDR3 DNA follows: TGTGCCAGCAGTCCTCCGAACAGCGGGAGGCATGAGCAGTTCTTC. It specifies CASSPPNSGRHEQFF.

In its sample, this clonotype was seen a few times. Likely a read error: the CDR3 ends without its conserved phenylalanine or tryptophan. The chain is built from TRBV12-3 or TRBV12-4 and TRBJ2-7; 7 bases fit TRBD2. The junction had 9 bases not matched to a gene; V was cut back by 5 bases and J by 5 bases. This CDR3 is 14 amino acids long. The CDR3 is CASSPAGVRNEQYS. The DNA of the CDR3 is TGTGCCAGCAGTCCTGCGGGAGTAAGGAACGAGCAGTACTCC.

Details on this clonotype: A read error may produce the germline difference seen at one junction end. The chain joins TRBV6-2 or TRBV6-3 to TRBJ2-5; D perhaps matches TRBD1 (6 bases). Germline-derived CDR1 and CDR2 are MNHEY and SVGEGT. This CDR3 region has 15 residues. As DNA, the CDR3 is TGTGCCAGCGGTCCGGAACAGGGACGGCAAGATACCCAGTACTTC. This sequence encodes CASGPEQGRQDTQYF.

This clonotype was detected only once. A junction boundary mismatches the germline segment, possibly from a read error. CDR3 amino acids: CASRPSSIQGTGRETQYF. In DNA form, the CDR3 reads TGTGCCAGCAGACCTAGTTCAATCCAGGGTACTGGGCGGGAGACACAGTACTTC. The chain joins TRBV11-2 to TRBJ2-5; TRBD2 aligns across 7 bases. Germline CDR1 and CDR2: SGHAT and FQNNGV. The CDR3 covers 18 residues.

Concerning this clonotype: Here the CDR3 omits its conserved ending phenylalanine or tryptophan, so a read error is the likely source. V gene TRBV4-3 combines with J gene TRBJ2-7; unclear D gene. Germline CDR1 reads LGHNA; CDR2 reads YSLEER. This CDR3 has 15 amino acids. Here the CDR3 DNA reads TGCGCCAGTAGCCAAGATCGGGCTAACGGCTACGAGCAGTACATC. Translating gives CASSQDRANGYEQYI.

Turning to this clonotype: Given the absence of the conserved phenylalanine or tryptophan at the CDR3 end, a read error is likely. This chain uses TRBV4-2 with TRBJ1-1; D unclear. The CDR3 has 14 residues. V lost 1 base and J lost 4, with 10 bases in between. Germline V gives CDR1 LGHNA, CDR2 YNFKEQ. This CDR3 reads CASSQGGLITEAFS. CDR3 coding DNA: TGTGCCAGCAGCCAAGGCGGGTTGATCACTGAAGCTTTCTCT.

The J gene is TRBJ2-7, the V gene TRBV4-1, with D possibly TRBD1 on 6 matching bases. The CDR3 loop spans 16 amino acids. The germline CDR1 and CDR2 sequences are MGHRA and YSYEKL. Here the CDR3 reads CAGSQDWGQATYEQYV. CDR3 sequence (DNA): TGCGCCGGCAGCCAAGATTGGGGACAAGCAACCTACGAGCAGTACGTC.